The rows below give T cell receptor beta chains drawn from one sample of a study of blood T cell repertoires in COVID-19. TCRdb keeps only in-frame clones here, not all; method: immunoSEQ multiplex PCR. The data show about 100,000 clones, 85% to 90% seen once. The sample comprised peripheral blood. These receptors originate from a woman between 55 and 75 years old in a cohort sampled during active or convalescent COVID-19. Each CDR3 is given with its conserved first and last residue. Each record gives: D gene, V gene, J gene, clone size, CDR3 protein, CDR3 DNA. A D gene is named only where the DNA matches it firmly. For some rows the clone size is stated as once, few or many, or as a class when expanded; others skip it.

D: TRBD2; V: TRBV6-1; J: TRBJ2-3; size: NA; CDR3: CASSELGVASGRGRTDTQYF; DNA: TGTGCCAGCAGTGAACTAGGTGTGGCTAGCGGGAGGGGTAGGACAGATACGCAGTATTTT
D: TRBD2; V: TRBV19; J: TRBJ2-3; size: NA; CDR3: CASSNPLAGGHADTQYF; DNA: TGTGCCAGTAGTAACCCTCTAGCGGGGGGGCACGCAGATACGCAGTATTTT
D: NA; V: TRBV10-1; J: TRBJ1-4; size: NA; CDR3: CASSWSATNEKLFF; DNA: TGCGCCAGCAGTTGGTCAGCAACTAATGAAAAACTGTTTTTT
D: TRBD2; V: TRBV9; J: TRBJ2-3; size: NA; CDR3: CASSVDSGGPTDTQYF; DNA: TGTGCCAGCAGCGTAGATAGCGGGGGGCCCACAGATACGCAGTATTTT
D: TRBD2; V: TRBV6-5; J: TRBJ2-7; size: NA; CDR3: CASSYWASGVYEQYF; DNA: TGTGCCAGCAGTTACTGGGCTAGCGGGGTGTACGAGCAGTACTTC
D: TRBD2; V: TRBV29-1; J: TRBJ2-2; size: NA; CDR3: CSVAGLARNTGELFF; DNA: TGCAGCGTCGCTGGACTAGCACGAAATACCGGGGAGCTGTTTTTT
D: NA; V: TRBV27; J: TRBJ2-3; size: NA; CDR3: CARAAGRGQDTQYF; DNA: TGTGCCAGGGCCGCGGGAAGGGGCCAAGATACGCAGTATTTT
D: TRBD2; V: TRBV4-1; J: TRBJ2-1; size: NA; CDR3: CASSPAGTSGANEQFF; DNA: TGCGCCAGCAGCCCGGCCGGGACTAGCGGGGCGAATGAGCAGTTCTTC
D: NA; V: TRBV28; J: TRBJ2-2; size: once; CDR3: CASSPRGGATGELFF; DNA: TGTGCCAGCAGTCCCCGAGGCGGAGCCACCGGGGAGCTGTTTTTT
D: NA; V: TRBV7-9; J: TRBJ1-1; size: NA; CDR3: CASSFLGRVDTEAFF; DNA: TGTGCCAGCAGCTTTTTGGGGCGCGTGGACACTGAAGCTTTCTTT
D: TRBD2; V: TRBV7-6; J: TRBJ2-1; size: NA; CDR3: CASSSRTSGPYNEQFF; DNA: TGTGCCAGCAGCTCACGGACTAGCGGACCCTACAATGAGCAGTTCTTC
D: TRBD1; V: TRBV5-1; J: TRBJ2-5; size: NA; CDR3: CASSRGGGQETQYF; DNA: TGCGCCAGCAGCCGAGGGGGCGGACAAGAGACCCAGTACTTC
D: NA; V: TRBV20-1; J: TRBJ1-2; size: few; CDR3: CSAGGTYGYTF; DNA: TGCAGTGCTGGGGGGACCTATGGCTACACCTTC
D: TRBD1; V: TRBV5-5; J: TRBJ1-5; size: NA; CDR3: CASSWDRVNQPQHF; DNA: TGTGCCAGCAGCTGGGACAGGGTTAATCAGCCCCAGCATTTT
D: TRBD2; V: TRBV6-5; J: TRBJ2-7; size: NA; CDR3: CASYSKREPKYEQYF; DNA: TGTGCCAGCTATAGTAAGCGGGAGCCCAAATACGAGCAGTACTTC
D: NA; V: TRBV30; J: TRBJ2-2; size: NA; CDR3: CAWSVAGELFF; DNA: TGTGCCTGGAGTGTAGCAGGGGAGCTGTTTTTT
D: TRBD1; V: TRBV9; J: TRBJ2-5; size: NA; CDR3: CASSSDRGETQYF; DNA: TGTGCCAGCAGCTCAGACAGGGGAGAGACCCAGTACTTC
D: NA; V: TRBV9; J: TRBJ1-4; size: NA; CDR3: CASRPTGGEKLFF; DNA: TGTGCCAGCCGACCGACTGGGGGCGAAAAACTGTTTTTT
D: NA; V: TRBV7-2; J: TRBJ1-2; size: once; CDR3: CASSLDRVRGYTF; DNA: TGTGCCAGCAGCTTAGACAGGGTCCGTGGCTACACCTTC
D: TRBD2; V: TRBV5-4; J: TRBJ2-3; size: few; CDR3: CASLRRGSTDTQYF; DNA: TGTGCCAGCCTTCGGCGGGGGAGCACAGATACGCAGTATTTT
D: TRBD2; V: TRBV3-1/TRBV3-2; J: TRBJ2-1; size: NA; CDR3: CASSQVGWEGINEQFF; DNA: TGTGCCAGCAGCCAAGTCGGGTGGGAGGGGATCAATGAGCAGTTCTTC
D: NA; V: TRBV7-3; J: TRBJ2-1; size: NA; CDR3: CASSDSGGNEQFF; DNA: TGTGCCAGCAGCGACTCAGGGGGGAATGAGCAGTTCTTC